The sequence of this T cell receptor (beta chain) was determined in a study of cytomegalovirus exposure and HLA in healthy donors. Study overall: Most genotyped donors, over 70% of some 400, had Caucasian-associated genetic ancestry. General study points: TCR beta V- and J-gene trimming, according to a later analysis, was linked to a missense DCLRE1C variant. In a later analysis, CMV-associated beta chains were mostly HLA-associated, it appeared.

Both 60 Vbeta primers and 13 Jbeta primers went into the PCR. Clones were sequenced by immunoSEQ multiplex PCR, and TCRdb holds only the in-frame ones, with some missing. The sample records 150,000 to 250,000 clones, 79% being singletons. In this sample, this clone turned up once. The antigen is unknown. The V gene's germline CDR1 is SGDLS and CDR2 YYNGEE. The V and J ends lost 4 bases and 1 base, in that order; junction bases with no gene match: 11. The CDR3 runs 17 residues. The chain links TRBV9 to TRBJ2-7, with TRBD1 identical over 10 bases. The sequencing sample was made of PBMCs. This sequence originates from a girl aged 5 to 17 in good health and CMV-seropositive. The CDR3 DNA reads as TGTGCCAGCAGCCCAAGCCTTGGGGACAGGGGTTCCTACGAGCAGTACTTC. This codes for CASSPSLGDRGSYEQYF. Using reference TRBV9 and TRBJ2-7 for the parts outside the CDR3, the full variable domain is DSGVTQTPKHLITATGQRVTLRCSPRSGDLSVYWYQQSLDQGLQFLIQYYNGEERAKGNILERFSAQQFPDLHSELNLSSLELGDSALYFCASSPSLGDRGSYEQYFGPGTRLTVT.